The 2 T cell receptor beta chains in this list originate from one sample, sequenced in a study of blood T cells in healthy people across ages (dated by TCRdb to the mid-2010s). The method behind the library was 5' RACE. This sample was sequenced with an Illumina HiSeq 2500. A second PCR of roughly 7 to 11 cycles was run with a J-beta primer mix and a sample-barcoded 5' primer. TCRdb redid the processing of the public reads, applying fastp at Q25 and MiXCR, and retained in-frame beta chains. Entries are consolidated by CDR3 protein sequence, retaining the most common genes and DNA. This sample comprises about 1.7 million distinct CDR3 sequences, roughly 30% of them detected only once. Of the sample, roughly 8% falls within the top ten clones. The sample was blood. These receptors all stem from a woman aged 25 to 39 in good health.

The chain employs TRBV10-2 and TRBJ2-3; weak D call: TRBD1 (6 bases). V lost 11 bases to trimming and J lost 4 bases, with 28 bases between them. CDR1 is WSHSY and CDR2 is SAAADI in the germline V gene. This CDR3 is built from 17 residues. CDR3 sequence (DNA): TGCGCCGGCACCGAAGTAGCCAACAGGGTGGGGTCAGATACGCAGTATTTT. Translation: CAGTEVANRVGSDTQYF.

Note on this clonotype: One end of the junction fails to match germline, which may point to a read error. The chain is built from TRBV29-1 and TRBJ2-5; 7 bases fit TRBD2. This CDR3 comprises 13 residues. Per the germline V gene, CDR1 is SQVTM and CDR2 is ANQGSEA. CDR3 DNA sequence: TGCAGCGCTGAAGCGGGGCTAGCGGAGACCCAGTACTTC. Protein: CSAEAGLAETQYF.